This entry lists 22 T cell receptor beta chains sequenced from one sample in a study of T cell changes during pregnancy in multiple sclerosis. This table comes from immunoSEQ multiplex PCR, and its TCRdb copy is limited to in-frame clones, with some not included. The data hold 100,000 or so clones, with approximately 95% observed a single time. The sample here was peripheral blood, taken after pregnancy. All receptors come from a female donor in good health, enrolled as a control in a pregnancy study.

The rearrangement uses TRBV19 and TRBJ2-1; 8 positions match TRBD2. Germline loops: CDR1 LNHDA, CDR2 SQIVND (reference sequence). V lost 5 bases to trimming and J lost 5 bases; unmatched junction nucleotides: 8. This CDR3 is built from 15 residues. CDR3 region: CASSAREGRNNEQFF. CDR3 nucleotide sequence: TGTGCCAGTAGTGCTCGGGAGGGCCGGAACAATGAGCAGTTCTTC.

This chain links TRBV28 with TRBJ2-7; D might be TRBD2 (6 bases). Trimming took off 2 bases at V and 4 bases at J, with 18 bases between the two ends. This CDR3 comprises 16 residues. Germline CDR1 MDHEN, CDR2 SYDVKM. The CDR3 nucleotides are TGTGCCAGCAGTTTACCCCGGACGAACCGGGGGTACGAGCAGTACTTC. Translation: CASSLPRTNRGYEQYF.

The gene calls are TRBV5-1 and TRBJ2-2; perhaps TRBD2 as D (5 bases). CDR3 length: 16 residues. CDR1 is SGHRS and CDR2 is YFSETQ in the germline V gene. Trimming removed 0 bases at V and 4 bases at J, with 13 bases between. CDR3 protein: CASSLGPGSGTGELFF. In nucleotides, the CDR3 is TGCGCCAGCAGCTTGGGGCCGGGGTCGGGCACCGGGGAGCTGTTTTTT.

The genes are TRBV5-1 and TRBJ2-5, with D perhaps matching TRBD1 (6 bases). CDR3 length: 15 amino acids. V shed 4 bases and J shed 5 bases, with 18 bases lying between them. Germline-derived CDR1 and CDR2 are SGHRS and YFSETQ. CDR3 residues: CASSGQGGLGETQYF. CDR3 sequence (DNA): TGCGCCAGCAGCGGACAAGGGGGTCTGGGGGAGACCCAGTACTTC.

The chain's CDR3 is CASGLAGANEQFF. Here the CDR3 DNA reads TGTGCCAGCGGCCTAGCGGGAGCCAATGAGCAGTTCTTC. This chain connects TRBV28 to TRBJ2-1; 10 positions agree with TRBD2. The germline V gene has CDR1 MDHEN and CDR2 SYDVKM. V lost 8 bases to trimming and J lost 6 bases; unmatched junction nucleotides: 4. The length of the CDR3 is 13 residues.

CDR3 sequence: CAFGGLYGYEQYF. The CDR3 bases are TGTGCCTTTGGGGGGTTATACGGCTACGAGCAGTACTTC. The V and J genes are TRBV19 and TRBJ2-7; possible D gene TRBD2, 6 bases. Germline V CDR1 and CDR2: LNHDA, SQIVND (reference sequence). Trimming took off 11 bases at V and 3 bases at J, with 17 bases between the two ends. The CDR3 runs to 13 residues.

The chain combines TRBV28 with TRBJ1-2; unclear D gene. CDR3 length: 13 amino acids. V was clipped by 7 bases and J by 4 bases, with 13 bases between them. The germline CDR1 and CDR2 sequences are MDHEN and SYDVKM. The CDR3 bases are TGTGCCAGCATGCCGCCCCGGGGCTATGGCTACACCTTC. Protein sequence: CASMPPRGYGYTF.

The V call is TRBV28, the J call TRBJ1-1; D unresolved. Trimming took off 6 bases at V and 3 bases at J, with 23 bases between the two ends. This CDR3 spans 17 amino acids. Germline lookup yields CDR1 MDHEN and CDR2 SYDVKM. The CDR3 DNA reads TGTGCCAGCAGCCTCACCGGGGATATGATCGAGGACACTGAAGCTTTCTTT. It codes for CASSLTGDMIEDTEAFF.

The chain employs TRBV27 and TRBJ2-1, with D possibly being TRBD1 (5 bases). Germline loops: CDR1 MNHEY, CDR2 SMNVEV (reference sequence). The CDR3 covers 12 residues. V shed 5 bases and J shed 10 bases, with 12 bases lying between them. The CDR3 spells CASSRSGWEQFF. Written as DNA, the CDR3 is TGTGCCAGCAGTCGGTCAGGGTGGGAGCAGTTCTTC.

This sequence joins TRBV19 and TRBJ2-7; TRBD1 might be the D (8 bases). Germline assignment: CDR1 LNHDA and CDR2 SQIVND (reference sequence). Trimming left V 4 bases short and J 4 bases short, with 14 bases between. The CDR3 covers 14 residues. The CDR3 protein is CASSTNRGGYEQYF. The CDR3 coding sequence is TGTGCCAGTAGTACGAACAGGGGGGGATACGAGCAGTACTTC.

The CDR3 DNA sequence: TGTGCCGGGGCGGTAAGCTCCTACGAGCAGTACTTC. This translates into CAGAVSSYEQYF. The chain carries TRBV2 and TRBJ2-7, with D possibly matching TRBD1 (5 bases). The length of the CDR3 is 12 residues. Germline values: CDR1 SNHLY, CDR2 FYNNEI. V was cut by 11 bases and J by 0 bases, with 11 bases left in between.

CDR3 in DNA: TGCAGCGTTGAAGGTGCAGGGGGGACGACAGATACGCAGTATTTT. This translates into CSVEGAGGTTDTQYF. The chain carries TRBV29-1 and TRBJ2-3; the D gene is possibly TRBD1 (7 bases). Between the trimmed V and J ends, which lost 1 base and 3 bases, there was a span of 14 bases. Germline CDR1 and CDR2: SQVTM and ANQGSEA. The CDR3 is 15 residues long.

The chain links TRBV29-1 to TRBJ2-1; possibly TRBD1 for D (6 bases). The CDR3 length is 16 residues. In germline, CDR1 is SQVTM, CDR2 ANQGSEA. Trimming took 3 bases from V and 4 from J, leaving 19 bases between them. DNA for the CDR3: TGCAGCGTTGAGAGACCGAAGGACAGTAATTACAATGAGCAGTTCTTC. Amino acids: CSVERPKDSNYNEQFF.

The V and J genes are TRBV30 and TRBJ2-5, with D perhaps TRBD1 (6 bases). This CDR3 region has 14 residues. Germline values: CDR1 GTSNPN, CDR2 SVGIG (reference sequence). Trimming removed 1 base at V and 1 base at J, with 10 bases between. Written as DNA, the CDR3 is TGTGCCTGGAGTGAGGGACACCTCCAAGAGACCCAGTACTTC. Its translation is CAWSEGHLQETQYF.

The V and J genes are TRBV27 and TRBJ2-3; 9 bases line up with TRBD1. This CDR3 region has 15 residues. In germline, CDR1 is MNHEY, CDR2 SMNVEV (reference sequence). J lost 8 bases, V lost 2 bases, and 8 bases had no gene match. The CDR3 here is CASSLGGQGGRTQYF. CDR3 nucleotide sequence: TGTGCCAGCAGTTTAGGGGGACAGGGAGGGCGTACGCAGTATTTT.

The rearrangement uses TRBV9 and TRBJ2-7; 13 bases map to TRBD2. Unmatched junction bases numbered 6, after V lost 0 bases and J lost 6 bases. Germline V gene lookup returns CDR1 SGDLS and CDR2 YYNGEE. There are 16 residues in the CDR3. Written as DNA, the CDR3 is TGTGCCAGCAGCGTAGTGGGACTAGCGGGATCTAGCGAGCAGTACTTC. Its translation is CASSVVGLAGSSEQYF.

This chain joins TRBV6-5 and TRBJ2-7; the D is unclear. Trimming stripped 6 bases from V and 4 bases from J, with 13 bases between. Germline CDR1 is MNHEY and CDR2 is SVGAGI. CDR3 length: 13 amino acids. CDR3: CASSYRVLYEQYF. The CDR3 nucleotides read TGTGCCAGCAGCTACCGTGTACTGTACGAGCAGTACTTC.

The chain recombines TRBV28 with TRBJ1-3; no firm D call. V gave up 2 bases and J gave up 2 bases, with 7 bases separating them. CDR1 is MDHEN and CDR2 is SYDVKM in the germline V gene. The CDR3 covers 14 residues. The CDR3 spells CASSLRAPGNTIYF. CDR3 DNA sequence: TGTGCCAGCAGTTTACGCGCACCTGGAAACACCATATATTTT.

The rearrangement links TRBV18 to TRBJ2-3, with 9 bases fitting TRBD1. Germline V CDR1 and CDR2: KGHSH, LQKENI. The CDR3 totals 16 residues. The V gene end was trimmed by 4 bases and the J gene end by 4 bases; junction bases not matched to a gene: 9. The CDR3 coding sequence is TGTGCCAGCTCACACCTAGGGACAGGGAGGTCAGATACGCAGTATTTT. It translates to CASSHLGTGRSDTQYF.

The chain joins TRBV28 to TRBJ1-2; tentative D call: TRBD1 (6 bases). The V and J ends lost 6 bases and 4 bases respectively, with 15 bases between them. This CDR3 spans 14 amino acids. Germline assignment: CDR1 MDHEN and CDR2 SYDVKM. The CDR3 reads CASRMPGQSYGYTF. In nucleotides, the CDR3 is TGTGCCAGCAGAATGCCTGGACAGTCCTATGGCTACACCTTC.

The V call is TRBV27, the J call TRBJ2-2; D gene ambiguous. Germline V lookup: CDR1 MNHEY, CDR2 SMNVEV (reference sequence). This CDR3 has 12 amino acids. Trimming left V 7 bases short and J 1 base short, with 4 bases between. The CDR3: CASTGNTGELFF. CDR3 nucleotide sequence: TGTGCCAGCACCGGGAACACCGGGGAGCTGTTTTTT.

CDR3 residues: CASSLWGQINYGYTF. The CDR3 bases are TGTGCCAGCAGCTTGTGGGGACAAATTAACTATGGCTACACCTTC. The chain carries TRBV5-6 and TRBJ1-2; a possible D gene is TRBD1 (6 bases). The germline V gene encodes CDR1 SGHDT and CDR2 YYEEEE. V shed 1 base and J shed 1 base, with 11 bases lying between them. This CDR3 contains 15 residues.